This is a list of T cell receptor beta chains from one sample in a study of CD8+ T cells in alopecia areata. Sequencing was performed with immunoSEQ multiplex PCR; in TCRdb, only in-frame clones are kept and a portion is missing. The sample carries 120,000 or so clones, 58% recorded once. Sample: CD4+ T cells sorted from blood, taken at week 0. These receptors originate from a human donor with alopecia areata. Both conserved end residues are part of each CDR3. A D gene is named only where the DNA matches it firmly.

15,TRBJ2-5,TRBV29-1,TRBD2,CSSLRSGGFQETQYF
16,TRBJ2-7,TRBV5-4,TRBD2,CASSPGTSGRGYEQYF
16,TRBJ1-1,TRBV19,NA,CASQKSSRGLPAEAFF
16,TRBJ2-3,TRBV19,TRBD2,CASSIGRGGPLDTQYF
15,TRBJ1-5,TRBV6-5,NA,CASSSTGERGQPQHF
16,TRBJ1-1,TRBV7-2,TRBD1,CASSSTGTGVDTEAFF
12,TRBJ2-5,TRBV5-1,NA,CASSVGRETQYF
13,TRBJ2-3,TRBV5-1,NA,CASSQESLNTQYF
13,TRBJ2-7,TRBV6-6,NA,CASSYSSFAGQYF
12,TRBJ2-2,TRBV6-6,TRBD1,CASITGAGELFF
17,TRBJ1-1,TRBV27,TRBD1,CASSNQKTGAPNTEAFF
16,TRBJ2-7,TRBV6-5,NA,CASSSGLTRGSDEQYF
15,TRBJ2-5,TRBV9,NA,CASSVWGGPQETQYF
13,TRBJ2-2,TRBV5-1,NA,CASSTGDAGELFF
19,TRBJ1-4,TRBV27,TRBD1,CASTPRGQGLLIGKEKLFF
13,TRBJ1-5,TRBV7-6,NA,CASSSGDGQPQHF
16,TRBJ1-1,TRBV5-4,TRBD1,CASSPFRDSQNTEAFF
14,TRBJ2-7,TRBV9,NA,CASSVVDSSYEQYF
15,TRBJ2-5,TRBV5-1,NA,CASGTSGSGQETQYF
13,TRBJ2-7,TRBV29-1,NA,CSVSGQAGNEQYF
17,TRBJ2-3,TRBV27,TRBD1,CASSPRGQGWFTDTQYF
16,TRBJ1-2,TRBV27,NA,CASSLGSGLDNYGYTF
17,TRBJ1-1,TRBV4-2,TRBD1,CASSQGPGQARNTEAFF
14,TRBJ2-5,TRBV15,NA,CATSRQGYQETQYF
14,TRBJ2-2,TRBV30,TRBD2,CACKGLTLTGELFF
15,TRBJ2-3,TRBV10-3,TRBD1,CAIRPGQAPPDTQYF
13,TRBJ2-3,TRBV4-1,NA,CASSQDSTDTQYF
19,TRBJ2-3,TRBV18,TRBD1,CASSRYTTGTGGTTDTQYF
17,TRBJ2-7,TRBV7-2,NA,CASSLEAGRRINYEQYF
18,TRBJ2-6,TRBV14,TRBD2,CASSRGLAGVTGANVLTF
15,TRBJ2-3,TRBV6-5,NA,CASSPWQGNTDTQYF
17,TRBJ2-7,TRBV7-2,TRBD1,CASSLSSSRDRDYEQYF
13,TRBJ2-7,TRBV5-6,TRBD1,CASSWDRYYEQYF
15,TRBJ2-1,TRBV7-6,NA,CASSRIGGSYNEQFF
13,TRBJ1-1,TRBV7-9,NA,CASSSRGYTEAFF
11,NA,TRBV29-1,NA,CSVKQTYEQYF
12,TRBJ1-2,TRBV4-2,NA,CASSREDYGYTF
12,TRBJ1-1,TRBV19,NA,CAAGGRNTEAFF
20,TRBJ1-5,TRBV4-1,TRBD1,CASSREVGRGGRLSNQPQHF
13,TRBJ2-7,TRBV27,NA,CASRGQGAYEQYF
14,TRBJ1-2,TRBV7-8,NA,CASSLGGQSYGYTF
16,TRBJ2-4,TRBV4-3,TRBD2,CASSQDPRGRADIQYF
11,TRBJ1-5,TRBV2,NA,CASSEDRAQHF
16,TRBJ2-7,TRBV7-3,NA,CASSLITPGVNYEQYF
15,TRBJ2-5,TRBV28,NA,CASSSPAGSVKTQYF
14,TRBJ2-7,TRBV5-1,TRBD1,CASSRDSSVGEQYF
17,TRBJ2-1,TRBV5-6,TRBD2,CASSLVSSGGTAHEQFF
13,TRBJ1-1,TRBV29-1,NA,CSVEFLANTEAFF
16,TRBJ2-1,TRBV4-3,TRBD2,CASSQDLAGGNNEQFF
15,TRBJ1-5,TRBV10-3,NA,CAISEGAESNQPQHF
15,TRBJ2-1,TRBV7-2,NA,CASSLRQGGGNEQFF